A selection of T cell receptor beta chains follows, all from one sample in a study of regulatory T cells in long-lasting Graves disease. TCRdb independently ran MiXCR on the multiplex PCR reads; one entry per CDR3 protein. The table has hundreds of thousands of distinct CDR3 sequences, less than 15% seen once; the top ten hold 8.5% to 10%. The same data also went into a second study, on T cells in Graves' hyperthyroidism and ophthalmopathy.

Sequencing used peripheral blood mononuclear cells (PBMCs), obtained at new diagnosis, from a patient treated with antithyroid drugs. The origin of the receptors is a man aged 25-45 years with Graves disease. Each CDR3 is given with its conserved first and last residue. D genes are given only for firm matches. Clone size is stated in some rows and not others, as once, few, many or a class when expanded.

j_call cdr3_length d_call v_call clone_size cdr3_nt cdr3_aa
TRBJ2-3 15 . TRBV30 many TGTGCCTGGAGTGTATTGGGGCCGGGCACAGATACGCAGTATTTT CAWSVLGPGTDTQYF
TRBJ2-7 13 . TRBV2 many TGTGCCAGCGGAGGGCAGGGCAAAGACGAGCAGTACTTC CASGGQGKDEQYF
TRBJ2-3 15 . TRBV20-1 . TGCAGTGGAAAAACAGCCTTGAGGGTCACAGATACGCAGTATTTT CSGKTALRVTDTQYF
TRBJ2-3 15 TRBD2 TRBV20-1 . TGCAGTGCTAGAGAAACGGGAGGGCCGGCAGATACGCAGTATTTT CSARETGGPADTQYF
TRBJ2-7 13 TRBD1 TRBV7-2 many TGTGCCAGCAGCACATACAGGGGTTACGAGCAGTACTTC CASSTYRGYEQYF
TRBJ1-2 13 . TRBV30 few TGTGCCTGGAGTGTACGGCAGGGGTATGGCTACACCTTC CAWSVRQGYGYTF
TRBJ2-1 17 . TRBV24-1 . TGTGCCACCAGTGATTCGAGGACGGATAGCTCCTACAATGAGCAGTTCTTC CATSDSRTDSSYNEQFF
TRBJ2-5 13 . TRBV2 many TGTGCCAGCCTCATAGTACAAAGGGAGACCCAGTACTTC CASLIVQRETQYF
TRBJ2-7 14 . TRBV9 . TGTGCCAGCAGTCCTCAGTCGGGCTCCTACGAGCAGTACTTC CASSPQSGSYEQYF
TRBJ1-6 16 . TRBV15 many TGTGCCACCAGCAGAGATCACAACAGGAGGAATTCACCCCTCCACTTT CATSRDHNRRNSPLHF
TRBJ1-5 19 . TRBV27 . TGTGCCAGCAGCTCTATCCCGGCGGGCCCTGAGGGTAGCAATCAGCCCCAGCATTTT CASSSIPAGPEGSNQPQHF
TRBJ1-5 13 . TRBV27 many TGTGCCAGCAGTTTGCGGGAAAATCAGCCCCAGCATTTT CASSLRENQPQHF
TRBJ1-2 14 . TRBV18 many TGTGCCAGCTCACCATCTACAGGGAATAATGGCTACACCTTC CASSPSTGNNGYTF
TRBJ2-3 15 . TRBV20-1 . TGCAGTGCTAGATGGGGGGAGAGGAGCACAGATACGCAGTATTTT CSARWGERSTDTQYF
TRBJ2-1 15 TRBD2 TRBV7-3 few TGTGCCAGCAGCTTAATGGCGGGAGGTTCCAATGAGCAGTTCTTC CASSLMAGGSNEQFF
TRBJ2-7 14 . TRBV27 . TGTGCCAGCAGTTCACCCCACAGGACCTACGAGCAGTACTTC CASSSPHRTYEQYF